This T cell receptor (beta chain) was captured by sequencing in a study of T cell responses to AZD1222 COVID-19 vaccine (dated by TCRdb to the early 2020s). A note on the overall study: AZD1222 recipients whose second dose came at about 4 weeks and those whose second dose came at about 12 weeks were combined into one group, since spike-specific TCR depth and breadth did not differ between the two schedules. TCR sequencing covered fewer than 250 trial participants: 200 to 210 given two doses of AZD1222 and about 26 given two doses of MenACWY control vaccine. Trial participants were enrolled by age into 18-55, 56-69 and 70-plus year subgroups, with about 150, 28 and 57 TCR-sequenced participants respectively.

Beyond this particular receptor, the publication reports: The 56-69-year group was small, and its depth increase did not reach significance, likely because of low power. A significant rise in spike-specific TCR breadth and depth was observed after two AZD1222 doses relative to day 0 and relative to MenACWY recipients. Most participants were white British and females outnumbered males, and the authors suggested that clonal diversity may have been underestimated. Only six or seven AZD1222 recipients were SARS-CoV-2 seropositive at baseline, limiting conclusions about previously exposed vaccinees. No day 14 peak-response samples were available, so repertoires were characterized only after the peak T cell response. The whole spike protein was spanned by vaccine-associated CD4 TCRs, and dominant responses were seen in regions 160-218 and 743-854. Reportedly, close to half of the unique spike-specific TCRs recognized epitopes lying outside the regions that are mutated in the B.1.351 and B.1.1.7 variants.

A note on this clone: Its antigen target is currently unknown. No much larger clone exists at a distance of one base, and base qualities are not known.

The CDR3 regions of human TCRbeta chains were analyzed by immunosequencing. The original methods were these. Repertoire TCRs were matched against a reference library of SARS-CoV-2-specific TCRs generated with the MIRA antigen-specificity platform. Breadth meant the fraction of unique TCRs that were SARS-CoV-2-associated, whereas depth meant the fraction of total T cells that were SARS-CoV-2-associated. Using the MIRA data, each spike-specific TCR was mapped to the spike region that the TCR reacts to and placed in a CD4 or CD8 class. Log10-transformed breadth and depth values were compared by one-way ANOVA with Sidak's multiple comparisons tests. Entries here come from immuneACCESS through TCRdb and include only in-frame sequences with V and J called. Some clones fail to appear in such tables; in the studies checked, an unresolved V gene covers under half of the shortfall, and the cause of the remainder is unknown. The DNA gave D and trimming, while V, J and clone size come from that table. The sample table lists about 160,000 clones, 89% of them with a count of one. The ten largest clones add up to 4.5% to 6.5% of the sample.

This specimen's time point label, per the study, means: baseline before first vaccination. Vaccinee samples came from UK trials COV001 and COV002, including a single-blind randomized controlled phase 2/3 trial of AZD1222 (ChAdOx1 nCoV-19) in healthy adults. For TCRbeta chain sequencing, PBMC samples from trial participants were taken at day 0 and at day 28 after the second dose. From the cysteine up to the phenylalanine, the CDR3 has a length of 15 residues. Of all the DNA, just the CDR3 is kept, 45 bases in frame from base 1. Relative to germline, V is 3 bases shorter and J is 4 bases shorter, with 12 bases between their ends. As encoded in the germline V gene, CDR1 is MDHEN while CDR2 is SYDVKM.

The input for sequencing was peripheral blood, taken on day 0 of AZD1222 vaccination. The receptor chain draws on TRBV28 and TRBJ1-4; no D segment can be confidently identified. The receptor was derived from an adult in good health. In nucleotides, the sequence is TGTGCCAGCAGTTTTTCGAGGGCGGGTAATGAAAAACTGTTTTTT. Translated, it gives CASSFSRAGNEKLFF.